This entry lists 15 T cell receptor beta chains sequenced from one sample in a study of T cells in Graves' hyperthyroidism and ophthalmopathy. From RNA transcripts, TCR beta CDR3 regions were amplified. The HTBI primer set served for first-round RT-PCR of the TCR CDR3. TCRdb redid the calling of the multiplex PCR reads with MiXCR, one entry per CDR3 protein. The data hold 530,000 or so distinct CDR3 sequences, with around a quarter observed a single time. Material for sequencing was blood. Receptors were obtained from a woman in her twenties or thirties with Graves' ophthalmopathy.

This clonotype was recorded many times. V is TRBV6-1 and J is TRBJ1-5, with D uncertain. With 6 bases removed from V and 5 bases from J, the gap between germline ends came to 17 bases. Germline CDR1 MNHNS, CDR2 SASEGT. This CDR3 comprises 15 residues. The chain's CDR3 is CASSPPPTRDQPQHF. In DNA, the CDR3 is TGTGCCAGCAGCCCTCCCCCGACCCGAGATCAGCCCCAGCATTTT.

About this clonotype: This clone may be a read error of a much larger clone one base away. The chain links TRBV11-2 to TRBJ2-7, with TRBD1 as a possible D gene (5 bases). V was shortened by 4 bases and J by 5 bases, with 12 bases between the two germline ends. The germline V gene has CDR1 SGHAT and CDR2 FQNNGV. CDR3 length: 13 residues. The CDR3 here is CASSSTRAHEQYF. For the CDR3, the DNA is TGTGCCAGCAGCTCAACCAGGGCCCACGAGCAGTACTTC.

J is TRBJ2-7 and V is TRBV12-3 or TRBV12-4; 8 nucleotides line up with TRBD2. Trimming at V came to 6 bases and at J to 5 bases, leaving 3 bases not matched to a gene. The CDR3 has 12 amino acids. CDR3 in amino acids: CASRTSVDEQYF. DNA for the CDR3: TGTGCCAGCAGGACTAGCGTCGACGAGCAGTACTTC.

This chain connects TRBV30 to TRBJ1-1; possible D gene TRBD1, 5 bases. The CDR3 runs to 15 residues. CDR1 is GTSNPN and CDR2 is SVGIG in the germline V gene (reference sequence). Trimming shortened V by 3 bases and J by 1 base, and 15 bases separated the two germline ends. The CDR3 region has the DNA TGTGCCTGGAGACCCGGGACCCTAGAGAACACTGAAGCTTTCTTT. Translation: CAWRPGTLENTEAFF.

The chain combines TRBV6-1 with TRBJ2-7, with D tentatively TRBD2 (5 bases). V was clipped by 7 bases and J by 6 bases, with 19 bases between them. This CDR3 has 14 residues. Germline V lookup: CDR1 MNHNS, CDR2 SASEGT. CDR3: CASTSTTASLEQYF. DNA for the CDR3: TGTGCCAGCACATCGACTACCGCGTCGCTCGAGCAGTACTTC.

In its sample, this clonotype was seen many times. The chain recombines TRBV11-2 with TRBJ1-3, with a tentative D call TRBD1 (6 bases). Germline loops: CDR1 SGHAT, CDR2 FQNNGV. The ends were cut back, 2 bases at V and 2 bases at J, with 7 bases in the middle. The CDR3 loop spans 14 amino acids. For the CDR3, the DNA is TGTGCCAGCAGCTTAAACAGGGCTGGAAACACCATATATTTT. This codes for CASSLNRAGNTIYF. Using reference TRBV11-2 and TRBJ1-3 for the parts outside the CDR3, the full variable domain is EAGVAQSPRYKIIEKRQSVAFWCNPISGHATLYWYQQILGQGPKLLIQFQNNGVVDDSQLPKDRFSAERLKGVDSTLKIQPAKLEDSAVYLCASSLNRAGNTIYFGEGSWLTVV.

This clonotype showed up many times. The chain combines TRBV25-1 with TRBJ1-3; no clear D. The CDR3 consists of 15 residues. The V end was cut by 4 bases, the J end by 4 bases, with 14 bases between. CDR1 and CDR2 from the germline V gene are MGHDK and SYGVNS. DNA for the CDR3: TGTGCCAGCAGTGGCCTAGGGTTGTCCGGAAACACCATATATTTT. Its translation: CASSGLGLSGNTIYF. Supplemented by reference TRBV25-1 and TRBJ1-3, the full variable domain reads EADIYQTPRYLVIGTGKKITLECSQTMGHDKMYWYQQDPGMELHLIHYSYGVNSTEKGDLSSESTVSRIRTEHFPLTLESARPSHTSQYLCASSGLGLSGNTIYFGEGSWLTVV.

This clonotype turned up a few times. A read error may account for a junction end that differs from germline. This chain joins TRBV7-8 and TRBJ1-1; D remains ambiguous. Per germline, CDR1 SGHVS and CDR2 FQNEAQ. This CDR3 contains 12 residues. The CDR3 sequence is CVSSLTNTEAFF. The DNA for the CDR3 is TGTGTCAGCAGCTTAACTAACACTGAAGCTTTCTTT.

This clonotype was counted ten times or more. The J gene is TRBJ1-3, the V gene TRBV12-3 or TRBV12-4; D call uncertain. This CDR3 spans 15 amino acids. V was clipped by 3 bases and J by 0 bases, with 9 bases between them. The CDR3 region is CASSFGHSSGNTIYF. The CDR3 DNA reads as TGTGCCAGCAGTTTCGGGCACAGCTCTGGAAACACCATATATTTT.

V and J are TRBV11-1 and TRBJ1-2; 12 nucleotides agree with TRBD1. V shed 5 bases and J 8 bases; nucleotides not matched to a gene: 12. CDR1 is SGHAT, CDR2 FQDESV, per germline (reference sequence). CDR3 length: 16 amino acids. The DNA of the CDR3 is TGTGCCAGCAGCGAGAACCCGGGACAGGGGGCTGGGGGCTACACCTTC. Amino acid sequence: CASSENPGQGAGGYTF. Full variable domain (missing parts from reference TRBV11-1 and TRBJ1-2): EAEVAQSPRYKITEKSQAVAFWCDPISGHATLYWYRQILGQGPELLVQFQDESVVDDSQLPKDRFSAERLKGVDSTLKIQPAELGDSAMYLCASSENPGQGAGGYTFGSGTRLTVV.

Ten or more counts support this clonotype. This rearrangement joins TRBV27 to TRBJ2-5; no definite D call. Trimming took 0 bases from V and 5 from J, leaving 10 bases between them. The germline CDR1 and CDR2 sequences are MNHEY and SMNVEV (reference sequence). CDR3 length: 14 residues. The CDR3: CASSLSGLSETQYF. Written as DNA, the CDR3 is TGTGCCAGCAGTTTATCGGGGTTGTCGGAGACCCAGTACTTC.

The table lists this clonotype with a few counts. The rearrangement uses TRBV12-3 or TRBV12-4 and TRBJ2-2; no reliable D call. This CDR3 has 15 residues. V was clipped by 1 base and J by 6 bases, with 12 bases between them. The DNA of the CDR3 is TGTGCCAGCAGTTTAGTTAGAGGCGCGCCCGGGGAGCTGTTTTTT. This codes for CASSLVRGAPGELFF.

The chain recombines TRBV20-1 with TRBJ2-4, with 12 bases lining up with TRBD2. Looked up from germline, CDR1 is DFQATT and CDR2 is SNEGSKA (reference sequence). The CDR3 is 14 residues long. J lost 9 bases, V lost 2 bases, and 5 bases had no gene match. The CDR3 here is CSARLAGGRGIQYF. The CDR3 bases are TGCAGTGCTAGACTAGCGGGGGGGCGGGGCATTCAGTACTTC.

The rearrangement joins TRBV6-1 to TRBJ2-2; 7 nucleotides agree with TRBD2. The germline V gene encodes CDR1 MNHNS and CDR2 SASEGT. The V and J ends lost 3 bases and 0 bases, in that order; junction bases with no gene match: 7. This CDR3 contains 17 residues. CDR3 in DNA: TGTGCCAGCAGTGAGCGGGGGTTCAACGCGAACACCGGGGAGCTGTTTTTT. Translation: CASSERGFNANTGELFF.

This clonotype was seen ten or more times. The chain links TRBV5-5 to TRBJ1-1; tentative D call: TRBD1 (5 bases). The ends were cut back, 5 bases at V and 7 bases at J, with 24 bases in the middle. CDR1 and CDR2 (germline): SGHKS, YYEKEE (reference sequence). CDR3 length equals 16 residues. In DNA, the CDR3 is TGTGCCAGCAGTGCGCGGTTCGTGGGGGGAGGGAATGAAGCTTTCTTT. Translated, it gives CASSARFVGGGNEAFF.